This record concerns one T cell receptor beta chain sequence. Trimming removed 2 bases at V and 1 base at J, with 7 bases between. Germline V gene sequence: CDR1 MNHNS, CDR2 SASEGT. This CDR3 spans 14 amino acids. These data are taken from a study of blood T cell repertoires in COVID-19. Study overall: Both acute and convalescent COVID-19 samples were obtained from the United States, Italy and Spain. From T cells, B-cell-depleted T cells, or PBMCs came the material, which was cDNA or gDNA.

Authors' data handling: For nucleated cells, counts were estimated from reference gene primer amplification. The assay was immunoSEQ multiplex PCR, and TCRdb's table has in-frame clones only and misses some. The V and J calls and clone size come from that table; D and trimming were worked out from the DNA. The sample yields 37,000 or so clones, about 88% seen once. What was sequenced was peripheral blood. This TCR was recovered from a man aged 60 to 75 with active COVID-19. This chain uses TRBV6-1 with TRBJ2-3; possible D gene TRBD1, 6 bases. The DNA for the CDR3 is TGTGCCAGCAGTGAAAGGACAGGCACAGATACGCAGTATTTT. Protein sequence: CASSERTGTDTQYF.